Shown below are 28 T cell receptor beta chains from a single sample sequenced in a study of lymphopenia after photon versus proton radiotherapy. Measured with immunoSEQ multiplex PCR; TCRdb has only the in-frame clones, and not every one. Altogether 83,000 or so clones are present, around four fifths being singletons, with the ten largest covering under 1.5%. The sequenced sample was peripheral blood, obtained from a patient treated with proton-based radiotherapy. The receptor source for this set is a man aged 55 to 69 with pancreatic cancer.

The chain is built from TRBV6-5 and TRBJ2-3, with 9 bases lining up with TRBD2. The CDR3 has 14 residues. V shed 8 bases, J shed 0 bases, and the junction held 3 bases outside the gene matches. CDR1 MNHEY and CDR2 SVGAGI come from the germline V gene. In DNA form, the CDR3 reads TGTGCCAGCCGACTAGCGGAGAGCACAGATACGCAGTATTTT. Its protein product is CASRLAESTDTQYF.

The chain combines TRBV6-4 with TRBJ1-5; 8 bases agree with TRBD1. From germline, CDR1 is MRHNA and CDR2 SNTAGT. Trimming took 6 bases from V and 0 from J; bases not matched to a gene: 7. The CDR3 has 16 amino acids. CDR3 nucleotides: TGTGCCAGCAGACCCCGGGACAGGTCTAGCAATCAGCCCCAGCATTTT. This translates into CASRPRDRSSNQPQHF.

This sequence joins TRBV4-1 and TRBJ2-1, with 7 positions matching TRBD1. The V gene end was trimmed by 4 bases and the J gene end by 4 bases; junction bases not matched to a gene: 7. CDR1 is MGHRA and CDR2 is YSYEKL in the germline V gene. The CDR3 is made up of 15 amino acids. CDR3 DNA: TGCGCCAGCAGCCTGACAGGGCCCGTTTACAATGAGCAGTTCTTC. This codes for CASSLTGPVYNEQFF.

This clone was detected only once. The chain couples TRBV5-6 to TRBJ1-4; D is possibly TRBD1 (5 bases). This CDR3 is 15 amino acids long. Between the trimmed V and J ends, which lost 0 bases and 7 bases, there was a span of 13 bases. The germline V gene encodes CDR1 SGHDT and CDR2 YYEEEE. CDR3 in amino acids: CASSLAGSGGEKLFF. The CDR3 DNA sequence: TGTGCCAGCAGCTTGGCGGGGAGCGGGGGTGAAAAACTGTTTTTT.

This sequence joins TRBV25-1 and TRBJ2-7; a weak D match, TRBD1 (6 bases). The CDR3 runs to 18 residues. Looked up from germline, CDR1 is MGHDK and CDR2 is SYGVNS. With 1 base removed from V and 5 bases from J, the gap between germline ends came to 24 bases. The chain's CDR3 is CASSESRSGLGGWNEQYF. DNA for the CDR3: TGTGCCAGCAGTGAATCTAGGAGTGGGCTAGGGGGTTGGAACGAGCAGTACTTC.

The rearrangement uses TRBV29-1 and TRBJ2-6, with a possible D match to TRBD2 (5 bases). CDR1 is SQVTM and CDR2 is ANQGSEA in the germline V gene. This CDR3 contains 16 residues. V was pared by 5 bases and J by 0 bases, with 14 bases between. The CDR3 region is CSVRGLLDSGANVLTF. CDR3 coding DNA: TGCAGCGTTCGAGGGTTGTTGGACTCTGGGGCCAACGTCCTGACTTTC.

V gene TRBV7-9 combines with J gene TRBJ2-2; D is undetermined. Germline loops: CDR1 SEHNR, CDR2 FQNEAQ (reference sequence). V lost 5 bases, J lost 1 base, and 11 bases lay in between. This CDR3 is 15 amino acids long. CDR3 amino acids: CASSPWVGNTGELFF. In DNA, the CDR3 is TGTGCCAGCAGCCCGTGGGTGGGGAACACCGGGGAGCTGTTTTTT.

Comments on this clone: A much larger clone differs by one base, so this may be a read error. The V call is TRBV6-5, the J call TRBJ2-7; D is uncertain. Deletions cut 4 bases from V and 2 bases from J, with 12 bases between. CDR1 and CDR2 (germline): MNHEY, SVGAGI. This CDR3 is 14 amino acids long. CDR3 loop: CASSSVLDPYEQYF. CDR3 DNA: TGTGCCAGCAGTTCCGTCCTCGACCCCTACGAGCAGTACTTC.

This chain uses TRBV7-6 with TRBJ2-1; either TRBD1 or TRBD2 may fit D (5 bases each). The ends were cut back, 1 base at V and 2 bases at J, with 9 bases in the middle. Germline V gene sequence: CDR1 SGHVS, CDR2 FNYEAQ. CDR3 length: 15 residues. CDR3 sequence: CASSLGDPPYNEQFF. CDR3 in DNA: TGTGCCAGCAGCTTAGGGGACCCGCCCTACAATGAGCAGTTCTTC.

The chain links TRBV19 to TRBJ1-1; maybe TRBD1 (6 bases). This CDR3 spans 14 amino acids. V gave up 0 bases and J gave up 9 bases, with 14 bases separating them. Per the germline V gene, CDR1 is LNHDA and CDR2 is SQIVND (reference sequence). This CDR3 reads CASSIDPGRGQAFF. The CDR3 nucleotides read TGTGCCAGTAGTATAGACCCGGGCAGGGGCCAAGCTTTCTTT.

This chain uses TRBV28 with TRBJ2-1; 7 bases match TRBD2. This CDR3 region has 15 residues. The V gene's germline CDR1 is MDHEN and CDR2 SYDVKM. After removal of 8 bases from V and 5 bases from J, the junction contained 12 bases not matched to a gene. CDR3 DNA: TGTGCCAGCGGGGCAATTGGACTAGGCGACAATGAGCAGTTCTTC. Encoded protein: CASGAIGLGDNEQFF. Together with reference TRBV28 and TRBJ2-1, the CDR3 gives the full variable domain: DVKVTQSSRYLVKRTGEKVFLECVQDMDHENMFWYRQDPGLGLRLIYFSYDVKMKEKGDIPEGYSVSREKKERFSLILESASTNQTSMYLCASGAIGLGDNEQFFGPGTRLTVL.

The gene calls are TRBV5-1 and TRBJ2-5; D gene unclear. CDR3 length: 15 amino acids. Germline CDR1 is SGHRS and CDR2 is YFSETQ. V shed 0 bases and J shed 2 bases, with 11 bases lying between them. The CDR3 coding sequence is TGCGCCAGCAGCTTGGCCGGGTCCGTTCAAGAGACCCAGTACTTC. It is translated as CASSLAGSVQETQYF.

The rearrangement joins TRBV5-6 to TRBJ2-3, with D possibly called TRBD1 or TRBD2 (6 bases each). The CDR3 consists of 14 residues. The germline gives CDR1 SGHDT, CDR2 YYEEEE. Deletions cut 2 bases from V and 5 bases from J, with 12 bases between. Written as DNA, the CDR3 is TGTGCCAGCAGCTTCACGGGGGCAGGAGATACGCAGTATTTT. It codes for CASSFTGAGDTQYF.

This clone was seen at least ten times. The CDR3 DNA sequence: TGTGCCAGCAGTTCGTTGCACCGTGGACAGGGCCCATCCCGTGGCTATGGCTACACCTTC. Translated: CASSSLHRGQGPSRGYGYTF. The chain uses TRBV28 and TRBJ1-2; the match to TRBD1 covers 8 bases. The CDR3 is made up of 20 amino acids. Germline V gene sequence: CDR1 MDHEN, CDR2 SYDVKM. With V trimmed by 4 bases and J by 4 bases, 23 bases remained unmatched.

The chain links TRBV29-1 to TRBJ2-3; 15 bases match TRBD2. The V and J ends lost 4 bases and 6 bases, in that order; junction bases with no gene match: 8. Germline CDR1 SQVTM, CDR2 ANQGSEA. This CDR3 is 16 amino acids long. CDR3 residues: CSVAPGLAGGDDTQYF. CDR3 bases: TGCAGCGTTGCTCCAGGACTAGCGGGAGGGGACGATACGCAGTATTTT.

This sequence joins TRBV11-2 and TRBJ2-1, with 9 bases lining up with TRBD2. The V gene end was trimmed by 5 bases and the J gene end by 9 bases; junction bases not matched to a gene: 11. Germline CDR1 and CDR2: SGHAT and FQNNGV. This CDR3 is 15 amino acids long. This CDR3 is CASSPASGAGSEQFF. The CDR3 coding sequence is TGTGCCAGCAGCCCAGCTAGCGGGGCCGGGAGTGAGCAGTTCTTC.

The chain joins TRBV28 to TRBJ1-1; tentatively, D is TRBD1 (6 bases). CDR1 and CDR2 from the germline V gene are MDHEN and SYDVKM. The CDR3 runs 13 residues. The V end lost 8 bases, the J end lost 4 bases, and 14 bases lay between the germline ends. The CDR3 loop reads CASGGGLPTEAFF. In DNA form, the CDR3 reads TGTGCCAGCGGGGGGGGCCTCCCCACTGAAGCTTTCTTT.

This clone was recorded once. V and J are TRBV5-6 and TRBJ1-5, with no clear D. Germline CDR1 SGHDT, CDR2 YYEEEE. CDR3 length: 12 amino acids. The V end was cut by 3 bases, the J end by 3 bases, with 4 bases between. The CDR3 DNA follows: TGTGCCAGCAGCTCGCCCAATCAGCCCCAGCATTTT. Protein sequence: CASSSPNQPQHF.

This clone was recorded a few times. The chain recombines TRBV11-2 with TRBJ2-7, with D uncertain. V lost 0 bases, J lost 2 bases, and 11 bases lay in between. Germline lookup yields CDR1 SGHAT and CDR2 FQNNGV. This CDR3 region has 15 residues. This CDR3 is CASSLDGRLTYEQYF. The DNA of the CDR3 is TGTGCCAGCAGCTTAGATGGCAGGTTGACCTACGAGCAGTACTTC.

This sequence joins TRBV28 and TRBJ2-6; 12 bases line up with TRBD1. The CDR3 consists of 19 residues. J lost 2 bases, V lost 8 bases, and 13 bases had no gene match. The germline CDR1 and CDR2 sequences are MDHEN and SYDVKM. CDR3 residues: CASANLGTGGLPGANVLTF. The DNA for the CDR3 is TGTGCCAGCGCCAATTTAGGGACAGGGGGCCTACCTGGGGCCAACGTCCTGACTTTC.

In this sample, this clone turned up a few times. The rearrangement joins TRBV9 to TRBJ2-3; possibly TRBD2 for D (6 bases). V lost 4 bases and J 0 bases, leaving 15 bases between the germline ends. Germline V gives CDR1 SGDLS, CDR2 YYNGEE. This CDR3 is built from 16 residues. The CDR3 loop reads CASSPRGISSTDTQYF. The CDR3 nucleotides are TGTGCCAGCAGCCCCCGGGGGATTTCTAGCACAGATACGCAGTATTTT.

This chain connects TRBV11-1 to TRBJ2-5; 11 bases are a match to TRBD2. Trimming took 3 bases from V and 4 from J; bases not matched to a gene: 4. Germline assignment: CDR1 SGHAT and CDR2 FQDESV (reference sequence). The CDR3 runs 15 residues. CDR3 amino acids: CASSFGLAGGETQYF. CDR3 DNA sequence: TGTGCCAGCAGCTTCGGGCTAGCGGGAGGAGAGACCCAGTACTTC.

The genes are TRBV11-2 and TRBJ2-3, with D unclear. From germline, CDR1 is SGHAT and CDR2 FQNNGV. Trimming pared 2 bases from V and 4 bases from J, leaving 10 bases between. The CDR3 loop spans 14 amino acids. CDR3 in amino acids: CASSLIGFADTQYF. The CDR3 DNA reads TGTGCCAGCAGCTTAATAGGGTTTGCAGATACGCAGTATTTT.

The chain recombines TRBV5-8 with TRBJ2-7, with D perhaps matching TRBD2 (6 bases). Germline CDR1 SGHTS, CDR2 YDEGEE. V was cut by 8 bases and J by 1 base, with 19 bases left in between. This CDR3 is built from 15 residues. The CDR3 here is CASRGRSATSYEQYF. CDR3 nucleotide sequence: TGTGCCAGTAGAGGGAGGTCAGCGACTTCCTACGAGCAGTACTTC.

J is TRBJ2-2 and V is TRBV11-2; D not resolved. Deletions cut 1 base from V and 2 bases from J, with 8 bases between. Germline values: CDR1 SGHAT, CDR2 FQNNGV. The CDR3 contains 15 residues. CDR3 coding DNA: TGTGCCAGCAGCTTAGGAACGCTTAACACCGGGGAGCTGTTTTTT. The encoded protein is CASSLGTLNTGELFF.

The chain is built from TRBV28 and TRBJ1-2; D is ambiguous. Trimming removed 5 bases from V and 3 bases from J, with 4 bases in between. Germline CDR1 is MDHEN and CDR2 is SYDVKM. This CDR3 comprises 11 residues. The CDR3 spells CASSRDYGYTF. The CDR3 nucleotides are TGTGCCAGCAGTCGAGACTATGGCTACACCTTC.

This chain links TRBV19 with TRBJ1-1, with no clear D. With 4 bases removed from V and 4 bases from J, the gap between germline ends came to 13 bases. CDR1 is LNHDA, CDR2 SQIVND, per germline (reference sequence). The CDR3 is 14 residues long. The CDR3 coding sequence is TGTGCCAGTAGTACGAGGGTAGGCGGCACTGAAGCTTTCTTT. It yields the protein CASSTRVGGTEAFF.

The chain uses TRBV15 and TRBJ2-5; D assignment may be TRBD1 or TRBD2 (5 bases each). From germline, CDR1 is LNHNV and CDR2 YYDKDF (reference sequence). Trimming removed 1 base from V and 2 bases from J, with 17 bases in between. CDR3 length equals 17 residues. CDR3 loop: CATSRVGTGRNQETQYF. DNA of the CDR3: TGTGCCACCAGCAGAGTGGGAACGGGACGGAATCAAGAGACCCAGTACTTC.